This TCR beta chain comes out of a study of OX40 agonist ivuxolimab in advanced cancers. V was pared by 0 bases and J by 0 bases, with 7 bases between. The CDR3 extends over 15 amino acids. Germline loops: CDR1 SGHNT, CDR2 YENEEA. Data came from immunoSEQ multiplex PCR; TCRdb stores just in-frame clones and leaves some out. Of about 73,000 clones in the sample, just under 90% were seen once. About this clone itself: The antigen is unknown.

Overall study results and limits: Clones of CD4+ and CD8+ blood T cells grew by week 6 at doses of 0.1 to 3.0 mg/kg. Some nonresponders also had low normalized T-cell clonal expansion. In general, CD8+ T cells held more expanded clones than CD4+ did, on average.

Autoimmune disease history or systemic immunosuppression disqualified patients. This sequence joins TRBV11-3 and TRBJ2-3, with no clear D. Specimen: CD4+ or CD8+ T cells sorted from blood, collected in a trial of the OX40 agonist ivuxolimab. This TCR came from an adult with an advanced solid tumor such as melanoma, head and neck, liver or kidney cancer. CDR3 sequence: CASSLDPTSTDTQYF. CDR3 DNA: TGTGCCAGCAGCTTAGACCCTACTAGCACAGATACGCAGTATTTT.